These 5 T cell receptor beta chains were all obtained from the same sample, sequenced in a study of T cell changes during pregnancy in multiple sclerosis. Clones were read by immunoSEQ multiplex PCR, and TCRdb kept only the in-frame ones, dropping some. Of tens of thousands of clones in the sample, 75% to 90% were seen once. The sequences come from peripheral blood, collected after pregnancy. These receptors were obtained from a female donor in good health, enrolled as a control in a pregnancy study.

This sequence joins TRBV9 and TRBJ1-3; D gene unclear. The CDR3 is 15 residues long. Germline-derived CDR1 and CDR2 are SGDLS and YYNGEE. V shed 4 bases and J shed 0 bases, with 11 bases lying between them. CDR3 sequence reads: CASSPRGGSGNTIYF. The DNA for the CDR3 is TGTGCCAGCAGCCCCCGGGGAGGCTCTGGAAACACCATATATTTT.

This clone was observed a handful of times. The chain recombines TRBV19 with TRBJ1-1, with D possibly TRBD1 on 6 matching bases. The CDR3 extends over 15 amino acids. Germline values: CDR1 LNHDA, CDR2 SQIVND (reference sequence). With 3 bases removed from V and 1 base from J, the gap between germline ends came to 12 bases. The CDR3 here is CASSIGGGTNTEAFF. DNA for the CDR3: TGTGCCAGTAGTATCGGTGGGGGCACGAACACTGAAGCTTTCTTT.

This clone was counted a few times. The chain joins TRBV2 to TRBJ1-1; D is undetermined. Germline assignment: CDR1 SNHLY and CDR2 FYNNEI. The germline V and J ends were trimmed by 6 bases and 1 base, with 6 bases remaining between them. The length of the CDR3 is 12 residues. The CDR3 reads CASSNSNTEAFF. CDR3 in DNA: TGTGCCAGCAGCAATTCGAACACTGAAGCTTTCTTT.

The chain is built from TRBV6-1 and TRBJ1-3; the match to TRBD1 covers 8 bases. Germline V gene sequence: CDR1 MNHNS, CDR2 SASEGT. The CDR3 extends over 16 amino acids. Trimming cost V 4 bases and J 0 bases; bases outside gene matches: 5. Here the CDR3 DNA reads TGTGCCAGCAGTGCTTACAGGGGGATCTCTGGAAACACCATATATTTT. Encoded protein: CASSAYRGISGNTIYF.

The chain carries TRBV4-2 and TRBJ2-7; 7 bases map to TRBD2. The CDR3 consists of 16 residues. The germline CDR1 and CDR2 sequences are LGHNA and YNFKEQ. Unmatched junction bases numbered 5, after V lost 0 bases and J lost 0 bases. CDR3 in DNA: TGTGCCAGCAGCCAAGATGGGAGCGGGGCCTCCTACGAGCAGTACTTC. It specifies CASSQDGSGASYEQYF.